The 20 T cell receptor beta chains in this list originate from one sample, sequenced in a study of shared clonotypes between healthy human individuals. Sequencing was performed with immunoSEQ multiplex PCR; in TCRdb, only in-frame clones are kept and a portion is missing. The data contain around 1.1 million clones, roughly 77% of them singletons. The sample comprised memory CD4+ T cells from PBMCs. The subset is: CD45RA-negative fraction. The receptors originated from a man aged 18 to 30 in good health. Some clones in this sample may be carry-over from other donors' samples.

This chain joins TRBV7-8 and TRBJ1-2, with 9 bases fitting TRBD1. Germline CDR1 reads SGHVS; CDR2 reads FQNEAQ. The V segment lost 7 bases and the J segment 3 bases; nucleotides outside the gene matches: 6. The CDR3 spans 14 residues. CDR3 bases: TGTGCCAGCAACAGGACAGGGGTCGACTATGGCTACACCTTC. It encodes CASNRTGVDYGYTF. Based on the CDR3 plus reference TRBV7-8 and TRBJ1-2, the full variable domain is GAGVSQSPRYKVAKRGQDVALRCDPISGHVSLFWYQQALGQGPEFLTYFQNEAQLDKSGLPSDRFFAERPEGSVSTLKIQRTQQEDSAVYLCASNRTGVDYGYTFGSGTRLTVV.

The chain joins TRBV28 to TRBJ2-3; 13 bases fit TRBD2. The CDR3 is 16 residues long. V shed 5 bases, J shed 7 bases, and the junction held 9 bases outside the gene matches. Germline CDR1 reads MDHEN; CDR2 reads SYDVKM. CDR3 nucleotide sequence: TGTGCCAGCAGTGCTTGGACTAGCGGGAGTATGTATACGCAGTATTTT. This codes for CASSAWTSGSMYTQYF. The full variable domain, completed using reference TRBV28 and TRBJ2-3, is DVKVTQSSRYLVKRTGEKVFLECVQDMDHENMFWYRQDPGLGLRLIYFSYDVKMKEKGDIPEGYSVSREKKERFSLILESASTNQTSMYLCASSAWTSGSMYTQYFGPGTRLTVL.

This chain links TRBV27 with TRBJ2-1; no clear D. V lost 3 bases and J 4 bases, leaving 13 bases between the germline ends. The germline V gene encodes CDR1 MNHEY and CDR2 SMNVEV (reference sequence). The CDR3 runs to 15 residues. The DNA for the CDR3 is TGTGCCAGCAGTTTTAGGGCCACGCTGTACAATGAGCAGTTCTTC. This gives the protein CASSFRATLYNEQFF.

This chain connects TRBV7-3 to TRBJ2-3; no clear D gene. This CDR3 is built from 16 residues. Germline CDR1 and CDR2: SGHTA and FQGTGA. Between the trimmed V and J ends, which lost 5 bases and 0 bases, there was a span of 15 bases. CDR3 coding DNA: TGTGCCAGCAGCCCCCGAGGTCGGTCTAGCACAGATACGCAGTATTTT. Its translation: CASSPRGRSSTDTQYF.

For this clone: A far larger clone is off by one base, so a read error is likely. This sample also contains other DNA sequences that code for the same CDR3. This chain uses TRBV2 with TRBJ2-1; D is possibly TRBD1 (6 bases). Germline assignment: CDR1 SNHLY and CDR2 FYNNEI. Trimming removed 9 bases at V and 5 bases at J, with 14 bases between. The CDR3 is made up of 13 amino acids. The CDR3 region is CASEGTHNNEQFF. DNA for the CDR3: TGTGCCAGTGAGGGGACACATAACAATGAGCAGTTCTTC.

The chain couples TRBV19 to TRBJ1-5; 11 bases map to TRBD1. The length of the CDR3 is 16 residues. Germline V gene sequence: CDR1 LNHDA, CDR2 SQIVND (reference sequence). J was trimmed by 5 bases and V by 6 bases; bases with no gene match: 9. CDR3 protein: CASREWDRGADQPQHF. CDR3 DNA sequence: TGTGCCAGTAGGGAATGGGACAGGGGGGCGGATCAGCCCCAGCATTTT.

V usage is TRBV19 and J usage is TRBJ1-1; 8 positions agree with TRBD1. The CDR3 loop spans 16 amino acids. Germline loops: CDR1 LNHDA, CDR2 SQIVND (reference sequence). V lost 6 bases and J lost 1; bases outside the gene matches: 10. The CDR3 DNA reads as TGTGCCAGTAGCGCAGGGGGCCTTGGGGGGAACACTGAAGCTTTCTTT. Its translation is CASSAGGLGGNTEAFF.

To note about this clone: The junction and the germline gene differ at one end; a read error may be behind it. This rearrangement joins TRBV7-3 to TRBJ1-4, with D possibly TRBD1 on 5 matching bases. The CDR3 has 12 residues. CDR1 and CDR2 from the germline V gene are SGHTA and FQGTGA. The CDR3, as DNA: TGTGCCAGCAGCCGGGAGGGGATGCAACTATTTTTT. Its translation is CASSREGMQLFF. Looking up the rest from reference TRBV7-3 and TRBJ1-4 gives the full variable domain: GAGVSQTPSNKVTEKGKYVELRCDPISGHTALYWYRQSLGQGPEFLIYFQGTGAADDSGLPNDRFFAVRPEGSVSTLKIQRTERGDSAVYLCASSREGMQLFFGSGTQLSVL.

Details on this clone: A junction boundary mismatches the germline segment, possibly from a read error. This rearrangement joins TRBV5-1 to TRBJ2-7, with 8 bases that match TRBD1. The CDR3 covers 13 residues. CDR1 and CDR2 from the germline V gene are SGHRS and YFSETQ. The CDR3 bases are TGCGCCAGCAACTTGCAGGGGGCAAACAAGCAGTACTTC. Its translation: CASNLQGANKQYF.

Here the CDR3 DNA reads TGTGCCATCAGTGATTCGACAGGTGAAGCTTTCTTT. It specifies CAISDSTGEAFF. V and J are TRBV10-3 and TRBJ1-1, with D possibly matching TRBD1 (6 bases). The CDR3 spans 12 residues. V was trimmed by 3 bases and J by 7 bases, leaving 9 bases between them. Germline assignment: CDR1 ENHRY and CDR2 SYGVKD.

CDR3 region: CASSAQGAGSSYNEQFF. CDR3 coding DNA: TGTGCCAGCAGCGCCCAAGGAGCGGGGAGCTCCTACAATGAGCAGTTCTTC. V is TRBV9 and J is TRBJ2-1; 7 bases fit TRBD2. This CDR3 is 17 amino acids long. V lost 3 bases, J lost 0 bases, and 9 bases stayed unmatched. The germline V gene has CDR1 SGDLS and CDR2 YYNGEE.

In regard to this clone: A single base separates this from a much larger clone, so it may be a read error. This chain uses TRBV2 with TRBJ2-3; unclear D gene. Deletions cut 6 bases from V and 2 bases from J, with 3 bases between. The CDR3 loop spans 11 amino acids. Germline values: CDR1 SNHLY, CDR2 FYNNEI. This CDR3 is CASRVTDTQYF. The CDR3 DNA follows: TGTGCCAGCAGAGTCACAGATACGCAGTATTTT.

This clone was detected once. The CDR3 sequence: CASSGGPERTGGYTF. The CDR3 DNA reads TGTGCCAGCAGCGGGGGTCCGGAGCGAACGGGAGGCTACACCTTC. The rearrangement joins TRBV5-4 to TRBJ1-2, with D tentatively TRBD1 (5 bases). CDR3 length: 15 amino acids. V was trimmed by 4 bases and J by 8 bases, leaving 21 bases between them. The germline V gene encodes CDR1 SGHNT and CDR2 YYREEE (reference sequence).

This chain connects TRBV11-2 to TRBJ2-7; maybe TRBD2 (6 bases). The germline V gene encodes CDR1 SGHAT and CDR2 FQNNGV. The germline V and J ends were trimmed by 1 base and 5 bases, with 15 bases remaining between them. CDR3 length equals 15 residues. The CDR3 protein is CASSLVRQGGHEQYF. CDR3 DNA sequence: TGTGCCAGCAGCTTAGTGCGGCAGGGAGGCCACGAGCAGTACTTC.

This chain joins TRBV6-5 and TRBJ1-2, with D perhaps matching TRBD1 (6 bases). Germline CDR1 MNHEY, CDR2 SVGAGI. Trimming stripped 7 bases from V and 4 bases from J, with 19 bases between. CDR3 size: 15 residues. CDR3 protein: CASNTMAAGAYGYTF. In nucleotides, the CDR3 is TGTGCCAGCAATACGATGGCCGCGGGGGCCTATGGCTACACCTTC.

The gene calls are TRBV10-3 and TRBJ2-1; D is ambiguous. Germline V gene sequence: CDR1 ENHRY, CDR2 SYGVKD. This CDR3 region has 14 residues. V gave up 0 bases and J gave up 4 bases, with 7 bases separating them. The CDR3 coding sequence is TGTGCCATCAGTGAGTCCCGGGTTTACAATGAGCAGTTCTTC. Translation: CAISESRVYNEQFF.

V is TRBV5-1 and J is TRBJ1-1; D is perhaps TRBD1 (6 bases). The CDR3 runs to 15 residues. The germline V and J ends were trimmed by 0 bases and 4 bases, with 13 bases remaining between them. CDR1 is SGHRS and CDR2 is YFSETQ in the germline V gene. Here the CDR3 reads CASSLAGARSTEAFF. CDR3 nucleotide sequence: TGCGCCAGCAGCTTGGCGGGGGCTCGTAGCACTGAAGCTTTCTTT.

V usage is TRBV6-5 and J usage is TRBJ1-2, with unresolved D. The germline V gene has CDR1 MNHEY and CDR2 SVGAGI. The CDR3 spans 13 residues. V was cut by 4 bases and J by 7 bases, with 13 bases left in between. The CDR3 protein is CASSFAVGGGYTF. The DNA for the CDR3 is TGTGCCAGCAGTTTCGCAGTCGGAGGTGGCTACACCTTC.

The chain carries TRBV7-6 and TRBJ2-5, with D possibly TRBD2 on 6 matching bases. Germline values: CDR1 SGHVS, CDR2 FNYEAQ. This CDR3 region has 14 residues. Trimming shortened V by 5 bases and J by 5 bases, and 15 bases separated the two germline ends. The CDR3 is CASSPSGVRETQYF. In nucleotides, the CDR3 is TGTGCCAGCAGCCCGTCGGGGGTTCGGGAGACCCAGTACTTC.

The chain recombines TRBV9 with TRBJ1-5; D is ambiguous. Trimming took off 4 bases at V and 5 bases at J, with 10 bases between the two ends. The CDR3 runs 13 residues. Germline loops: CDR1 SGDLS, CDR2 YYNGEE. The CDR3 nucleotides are TGTGCCAGCAGCATCGACACATATCAGCCCCAGCATTTT. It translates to CASSIDTYQPQHF.